The rows below give T cell receptor beta chains drawn from one sample of a study of post-analysis software for immune sequencing data. TCRdb called the PCR reads again in MiXCR, with one record for every CDR3 protein. Among under 900,000 distinct CDR3 sequences, approximately 53% were seen once, and the ten largest hold about 4.8%. Material for sequencing was blood. These receptor sequences come from a girl under 18 with multiple sclerosis. Both conserved end residues are part of each CDR3.

J: TRBJ2-1; V: TRBV5-1; CDR3: CASSLWPLDEQFF
J: TRBJ2-7; V: TRBV20-1; CDR3: CSARDARGYEQYF
J: TRBJ2-7; V: TRBV20-1; CDR3: CSATRGLAGGPLTYEQYF
J: TRBJ2-7; V: TRBV5-5; CDR3: CASRSGRPYSYEQYF
J: TRBJ2-3; V: TRBV5-1; CDR3: CASILAGGGDTQYF
J: TRBJ1-1; V: TRBV5-6; CDR3: CASISTGAGTEAFF
J: TRBJ2-3; V: TRBV5-1; CDR3: CASYRDPSSTDTQYF
J: TRBJ1-6; V: TRBV6-5; CDR3: CASSYPGPGSPLHF
J: TRBJ1-5; V: TRBV12-3/TRBV12-4; CDR3: CASRGENQPQHF
J: TRBJ2-7; V: TRBV5-1; CDR3: CASSLGSSGGAYEQYF
J: TRBJ2-3; V: TRBV12-3/TRBV12-4; CDR3: CASNKRERTDTQYF
J: TRBJ2-3; V: TRBV6-6; CDR3: CASSYSMGGADTQYF
J: NA; V: TRBV3-1; CDR3: CASSQEKLARVGAYEQYF
J: TRBJ2-7; V: TRBV7-2; CDR3: CASSTRSGGNRYEQYF
J: TRBJ2-1; V: TRBV5-1; CDR3: CANSQGNEQFF
J: TRBJ2-3; V: TRBV7-2; CDR3: CASSLRPSGDTQYF
J: TRBJ2-7; V: TRBV7-2; CDR3: CASRTGTASYEQYF
J: TRBJ1-5; V: TRBV29-1; CDR3: CSARDRGFGQPQHF
J: TRBJ2-1; V: TRBV10-1; CDR3: CASSPIREVAEQFF
J: TRBJ2-6; V: TRBV6-6; CDR3: CASRAGGANVLTF
J: TRBJ2-3; V: TRBV9; CDR3: CASSALSGTQYF
J: TRBJ2-5; V: TRBV5-6; CDR3: CASSLGSGTYQETQYF
J: TRBJ2-1; V: TRBV7-9; CDR3: CASRGGSGSTNEQFF
J: NA; V: TRBV20-1; CDR3: CSANIPSGTSWAEQYF
J: TRBJ2-7; V: TRBV4-1; CDR3: CASSQVSSLAGSSYEQYF
J: TRBJ1-4; V: TRBV5-1; CDR3: CASSLTGEANEKLFF
J: TRBJ2-4; V: TRBV27; CDR3: CASSWTGSGLAKNIQYF
J: TRBJ2-7; V: TRBV7-9; CDR3: CASGSGRAFSLQYF
J: TRBJ1-1; V: TRBV10-3; CDR3: CAISESGEAFF
J: TRBJ1-2; V: TRBV5-1; CDR3: CASSHDSVYGYTF
J: TRBJ2-4; V: TRBV5-1; CDR3: CASSLSGQGIQYF
J: TRBJ1-1; V: TRBV3-1; CDR3: CASRPGVMNTEAFF
J: TRBJ2-5; V: TRBV6-5; CDR3: CASGSGSLQETQYF
J: TRBJ1-2; V: TRBV14; CDR3: CASSQERGAYTF
J: TRBJ2-1; V: TRBV5-1; CDR3: CASSLSTQGYRDEQFF
J: TRBJ2-3; V: TRBV5-1; CDR3: CASSPVGQGADTQYF
J: TRBJ2-7; V: TRBV5-1; CDR3: CASSLGLPYEQYF
J: TRBJ2-1; V: TRBV10-3; CDR3: CAISWDRGQGEQFF
J: TRBJ2-3; V: TRBV12-5; CDR3: CASGKGTASPTDTQYF
J: TRBJ2-1; V: TRBV9; CDR3: CASSASPLSSYNEQFF
J: TRBJ1-2; V: TRBV7-9; CDR3: CASSQTPPGQGGFGYTF
J: TRBJ2-7; V: TRBV12-3/TRBV12-4; CDR3: CASSPPGLAIYEQYF
J: TRBJ1-4; V: TRBV5-1; CDR3: CASSFGRSPANEKLFF
J: TRBJ2-5; V: TRBV29-1; CDR3: CSVDGQGGTGETQYF
J: TRBJ1-1; V: TRBV20-1; CDR3: CSARGQLDTEAFF
J: TRBJ2-3; V: TRBV29-1; CDR3: CSVEGGRARTDTQYF